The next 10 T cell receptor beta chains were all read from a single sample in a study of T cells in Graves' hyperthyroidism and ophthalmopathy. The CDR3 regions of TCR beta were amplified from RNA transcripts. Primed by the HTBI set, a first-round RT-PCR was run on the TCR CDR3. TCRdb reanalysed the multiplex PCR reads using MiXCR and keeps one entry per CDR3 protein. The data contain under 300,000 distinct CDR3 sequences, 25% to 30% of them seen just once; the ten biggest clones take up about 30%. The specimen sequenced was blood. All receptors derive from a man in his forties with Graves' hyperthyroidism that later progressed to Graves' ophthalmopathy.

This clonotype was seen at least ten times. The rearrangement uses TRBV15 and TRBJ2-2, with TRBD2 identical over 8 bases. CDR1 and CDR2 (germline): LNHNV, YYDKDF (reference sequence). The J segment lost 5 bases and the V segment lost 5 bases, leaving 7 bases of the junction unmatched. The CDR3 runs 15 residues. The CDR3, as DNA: TGTGCCACCAGCGGGGGGACTAGGAGGACCGGGGAGCTGTTTTTT. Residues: CATSGGTRRTGELFF.

The CDR3 sequence: CASSLVPGNNSPLHF. The CDR3 DNA reads as TGCGCCAGCAGCTTGGTCCCGGGTAATAATTCACCCCTCCACTTT. The chain employs TRBV5-1 and TRBJ1-6, with D hard to call. CDR3 length equals 15 residues. Deletions cut 0 bases from V and 5 bases from J, with 9 bases between. CDR1 is SGHRS and CDR2 is YFSETQ in the germline V gene.

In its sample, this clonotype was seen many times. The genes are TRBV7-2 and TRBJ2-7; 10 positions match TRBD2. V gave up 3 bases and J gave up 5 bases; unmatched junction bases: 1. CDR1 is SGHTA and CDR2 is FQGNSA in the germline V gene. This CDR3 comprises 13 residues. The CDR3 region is CASSFTSGNEQYF. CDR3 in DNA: TGTGCCAGCAGCTTTACTAGCGGGAACGAGCAGTACTTC.

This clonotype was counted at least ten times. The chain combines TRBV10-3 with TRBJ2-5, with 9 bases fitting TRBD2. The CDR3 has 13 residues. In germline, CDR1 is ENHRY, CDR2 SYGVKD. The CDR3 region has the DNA TGTTCAACTAGCGGGCCGTCCCAAGAGACCCAGTACTTC. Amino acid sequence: CSTSGPSQETQYF.

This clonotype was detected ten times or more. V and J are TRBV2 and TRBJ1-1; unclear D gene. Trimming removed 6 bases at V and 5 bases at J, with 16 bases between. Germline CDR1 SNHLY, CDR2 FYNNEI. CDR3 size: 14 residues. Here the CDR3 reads CASRKTPRSTEAFF. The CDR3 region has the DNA TGTGCCAGCAGGAAGACTCCTAGGAGTACTGAAGCTTTCTTT.

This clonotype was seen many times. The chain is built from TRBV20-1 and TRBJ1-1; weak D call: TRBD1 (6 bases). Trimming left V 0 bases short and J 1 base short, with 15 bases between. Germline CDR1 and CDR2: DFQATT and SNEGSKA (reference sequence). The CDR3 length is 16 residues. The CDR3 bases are TGCAGTGCTAGAGATTGGGGGGGCTTCAAGAACACTGAAGCTTTCTTT. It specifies CSARDWGGFKNTEAFF.

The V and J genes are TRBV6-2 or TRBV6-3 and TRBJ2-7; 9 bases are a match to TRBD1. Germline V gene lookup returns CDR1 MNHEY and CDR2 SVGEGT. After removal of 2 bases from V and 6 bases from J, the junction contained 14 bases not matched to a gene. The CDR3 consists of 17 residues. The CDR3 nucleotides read TGTGCCAGCAGTTACCCGGACAGGGGACAACTCACGCTCGAGCAGTACTTC. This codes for CASSYPDRGQLTLEQYF.

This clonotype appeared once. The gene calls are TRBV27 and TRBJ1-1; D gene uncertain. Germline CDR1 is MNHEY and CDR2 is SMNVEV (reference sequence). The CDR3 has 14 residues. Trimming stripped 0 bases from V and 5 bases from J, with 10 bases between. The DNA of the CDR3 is TGTGCCAGCAGTTTATCTGGAGGAATTACTGAAGCTTTCTTT. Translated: CASSLSGGITEAFF.

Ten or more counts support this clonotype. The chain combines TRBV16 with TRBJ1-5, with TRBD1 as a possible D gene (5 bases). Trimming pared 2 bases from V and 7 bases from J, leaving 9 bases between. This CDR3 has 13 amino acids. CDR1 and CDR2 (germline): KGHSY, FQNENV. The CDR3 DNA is TGTGCCAGCAGCCAAATAAGGGGCCAGCCCCAGCATTTT. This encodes CASSQIRGQPQHF.

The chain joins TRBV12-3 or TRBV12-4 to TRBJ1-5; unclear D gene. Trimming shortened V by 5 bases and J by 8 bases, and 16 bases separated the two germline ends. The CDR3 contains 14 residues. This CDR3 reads CASSRSWLGEPQHF. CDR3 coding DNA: TGTGCCAGCAGTAGGAGTTGGTTAGGTGAGCCCCAGCATTTT.